The present TCR beta chain was sequenced within a study of T cells expressing NK-cell markers. Study-wide context: Just one sequenced donor of eight was HCMV-seronegative, while seven were seropositive. Study results and caveats: Each of roughly six donors carried dominant NKG2C+ clonotypes accounting for about 1.0-8% of CD8+ T cells. Specificity for HCMV among expanded NKG2C+ T cell clones was not established.

With respect to this clonotype: Its target is unknown.

Per germline, CDR1 SGHNT and CDR2 YYREEE (reference sequence). This CDR3 region has 18 residues. TCR beta cDNA was generated via 5'RACE template switching incorporating UMIs. From its re-call of the 5' RACE reads, TCRdb lists each CDR3 protein once, without DNA. Its clone listing holds some 440,000 distinct CDR3 sequences. The sample taken for sequencing was blood T cells: a sorted CD56 or NKG2C T cell subset, CD4+ or CD8+ T cells, or bulk PBMC T cells (not recorded which). The TCR sequence derives from a woman aged 50 to 60 in good health. The gene calls are TRBV5-4 and TRBJ2-2; TCRdb's D call of TRBD2 is untestable without DNA. The CDR3: CASSPRLAGLPNTGELFF.